This TCR beta chain was identified in a study of shared clonotypes between healthy human individuals. Profiling relied on immunoSEQ multiplex PCR, and the TCRdb table lists in-frame clones only, not all of them. The sample lists approximately 1.9 million clones, 93% occurring once. CDR1 SGDLS and CDR2 YYNGEE come from the germline V gene. This CDR3 region has 17 residues. Trimming took 7 bases from V and 0 from J, leaving 19 bases between them. It was CD45RO-negative cells, positively selected for CCR7, that made up naive CD8 cells, with terminally differentiated effector memory CD45RA+ cells excluded.

The rearrangement joins TRBV9 to TRBJ2-2; perhaps D is TRBD1 or TRBD2 (5 bases each). The clonotype comes from a man younger than 35 in good health. Some clones in this sample may be carry-over from other donors' samples. The sample comprised naive CD8+ T cells from PBMCs. CDR3 DNA: TGTGCCAGCGGTCTTCCGGGGACCACCACGAACACCGGGGAGCTGTTTTTT. Its translation: CASGLPGTTTNTGELFF.